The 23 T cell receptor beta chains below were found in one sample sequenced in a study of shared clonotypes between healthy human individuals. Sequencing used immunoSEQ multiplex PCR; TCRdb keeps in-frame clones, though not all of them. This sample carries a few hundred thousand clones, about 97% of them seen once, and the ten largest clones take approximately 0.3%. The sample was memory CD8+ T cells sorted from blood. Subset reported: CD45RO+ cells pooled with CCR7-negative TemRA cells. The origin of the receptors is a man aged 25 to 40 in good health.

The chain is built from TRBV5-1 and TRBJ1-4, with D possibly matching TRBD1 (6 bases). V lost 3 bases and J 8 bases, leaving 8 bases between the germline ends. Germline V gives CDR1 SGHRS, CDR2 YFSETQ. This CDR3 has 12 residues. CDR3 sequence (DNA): TGCGCCAGCAGCTCCCAGGGGGAAAAACTGTTTTTT. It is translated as CASSSQGEKLFF.

CDR3 sequence: CASSLISQMVGKLFF. In DNA form, the CDR3 reads TGTGCCAGCAGTTTGATTTCCCAAATGGTAGGGAAACTGTTTTTT. The chain carries TRBV28 and TRBJ1-4; D is uncertain. From germline, CDR1 is MDHEN and CDR2 SYDVKM. V was clipped by 3 bases and J by 11 bases, with 19 bases between them. This CDR3 spans 15 amino acids. The full variable domain, its missing parts supplied by reference TRBV28 and TRBJ1-4, is DVKVTQSSRYLVKRTGEKVFLECVQDMDHENMFWYRQDPGLGLRLIYFSYDVKMKEKGDIPEGYSVSREKKERFSLILESASTNQTSMYLCASSLISQMVGKLFFGSGTQLSVL.

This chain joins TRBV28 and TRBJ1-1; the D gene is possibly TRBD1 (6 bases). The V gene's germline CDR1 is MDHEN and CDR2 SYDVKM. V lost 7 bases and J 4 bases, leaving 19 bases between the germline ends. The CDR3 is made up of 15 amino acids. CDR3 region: CASTLLGGYSTEAFF. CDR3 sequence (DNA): TGTGCCAGCACACTATTGGGGGGCTATAGCACTGAAGCTTTCTTT.

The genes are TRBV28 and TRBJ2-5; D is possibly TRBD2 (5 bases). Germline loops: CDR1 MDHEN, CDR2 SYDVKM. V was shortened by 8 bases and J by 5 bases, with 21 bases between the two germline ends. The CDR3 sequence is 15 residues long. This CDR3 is CASFPRGRSGETQYF. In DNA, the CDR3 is TGTGCCAGCTTTCCCCGTGGGCGGTCGGGGGAGACCCAGTACTTC.

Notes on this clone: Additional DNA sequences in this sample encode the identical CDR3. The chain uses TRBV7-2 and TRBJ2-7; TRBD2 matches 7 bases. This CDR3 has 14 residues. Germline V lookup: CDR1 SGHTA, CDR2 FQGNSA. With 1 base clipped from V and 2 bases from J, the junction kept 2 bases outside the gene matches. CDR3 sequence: CASSLGGRAYEQYF. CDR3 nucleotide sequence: TGTGCCAGCAGCTTAGGGGGGAGGGCCTACGAGCAGTACTTC.

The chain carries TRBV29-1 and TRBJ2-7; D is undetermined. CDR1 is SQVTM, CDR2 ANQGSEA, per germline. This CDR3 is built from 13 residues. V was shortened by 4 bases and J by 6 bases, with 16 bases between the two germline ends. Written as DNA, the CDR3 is TGCAGCGTTGGGGTAGCCCCCTATTCCGAGCAGTACTTC. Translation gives CSVGVAPYSEQYF.

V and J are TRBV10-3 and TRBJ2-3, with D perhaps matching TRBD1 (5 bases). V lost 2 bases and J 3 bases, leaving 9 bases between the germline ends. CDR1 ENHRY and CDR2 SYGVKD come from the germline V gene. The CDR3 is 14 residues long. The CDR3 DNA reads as TGTGCCATCAGTGAGGCCCACAGGACAGATACGCAGTATTTT. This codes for CAISEAHRTDTQYF.

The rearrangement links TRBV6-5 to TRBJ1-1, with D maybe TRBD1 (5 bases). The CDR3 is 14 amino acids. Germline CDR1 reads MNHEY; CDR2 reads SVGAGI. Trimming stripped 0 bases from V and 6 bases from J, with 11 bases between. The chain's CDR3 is CASSYSGWDSEAFF. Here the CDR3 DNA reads TGTGCCAGCAGTTACTCAGGGTGGGACTCTGAAGCTTTCTTT.

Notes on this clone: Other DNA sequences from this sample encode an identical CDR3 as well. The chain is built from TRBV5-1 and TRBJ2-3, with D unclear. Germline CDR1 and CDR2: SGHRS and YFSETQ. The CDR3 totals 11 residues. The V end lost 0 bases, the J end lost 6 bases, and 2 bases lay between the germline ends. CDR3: CASSLDDTQYF. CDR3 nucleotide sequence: TGCGCCAGCAGCTTGGATGATACGCAGTATTTT. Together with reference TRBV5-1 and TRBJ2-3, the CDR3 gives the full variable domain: KAGVTQTPRYLIKTRGQQVTLSCSPISGHRSVSWYQQTPGQGLQFLFEYFSETQRNKGNFPGRFSGRQFSNSRSEMNVSTLELGDSALYLCASSLDDTQYFGPGTRLTVL.

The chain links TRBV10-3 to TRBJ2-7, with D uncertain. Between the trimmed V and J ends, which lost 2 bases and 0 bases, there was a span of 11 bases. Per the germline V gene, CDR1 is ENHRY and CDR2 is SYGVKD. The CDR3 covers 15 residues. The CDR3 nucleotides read TGTGCCATCAGTGAGATAGAGACTGGCTCCTACGAGCAGTACTTC. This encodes CAISEIETGSYEQYF.

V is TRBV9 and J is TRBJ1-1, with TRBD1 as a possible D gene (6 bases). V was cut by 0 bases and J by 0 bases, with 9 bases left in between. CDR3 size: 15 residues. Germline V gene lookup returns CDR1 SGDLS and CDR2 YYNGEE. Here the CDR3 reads CASSVEGGLNTEAFF. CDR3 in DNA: TGTGCCAGCAGCGTAGAGGGGGGGCTGAACACTGAAGCTTTCTTT. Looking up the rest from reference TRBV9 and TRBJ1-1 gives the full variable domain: DSGVTQTPKHLITATGQRVTLRCSPRSGDLSVYWYQQSLDQGLQFLIQYYNGEERAKGNILERFSAQQFPDLHSELNLSSLELGDSALYFCASSVEGGLNTEAFFGQGTRLTVV.

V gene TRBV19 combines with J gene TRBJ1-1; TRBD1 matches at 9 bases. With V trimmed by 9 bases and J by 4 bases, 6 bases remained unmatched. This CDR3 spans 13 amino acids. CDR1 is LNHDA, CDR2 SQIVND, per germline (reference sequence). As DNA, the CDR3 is TGTGCCAGCCGGACAGGGGAGGGCACTGAAGCTTTCTTT. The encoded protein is CASRTGEGTEAFF.

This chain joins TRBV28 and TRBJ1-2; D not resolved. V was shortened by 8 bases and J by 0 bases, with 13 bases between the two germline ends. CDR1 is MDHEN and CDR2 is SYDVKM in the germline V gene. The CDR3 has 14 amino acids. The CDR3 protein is CASQSTPTNYGYTF. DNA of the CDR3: TGTGCCAGCCAGAGCACTCCTACTAACTATGGCTACACCTTC.

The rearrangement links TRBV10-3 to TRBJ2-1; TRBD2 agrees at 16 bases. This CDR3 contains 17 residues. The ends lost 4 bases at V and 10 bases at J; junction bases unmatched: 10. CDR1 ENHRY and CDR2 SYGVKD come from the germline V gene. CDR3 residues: CAISAYSGTSGGGEQFF. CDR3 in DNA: TGTGCCATCAGTGCGTACTCCGGGACTAGCGGGGGGGGAGAGCAGTTCTTC.

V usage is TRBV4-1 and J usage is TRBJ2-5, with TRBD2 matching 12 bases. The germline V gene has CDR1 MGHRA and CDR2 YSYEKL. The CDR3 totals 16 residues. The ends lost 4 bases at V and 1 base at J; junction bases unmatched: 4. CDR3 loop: CASSPASGRAQETQYF. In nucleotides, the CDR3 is TGCGCCAGCAGCCCCGCTAGCGGGAGGGCCCAAGAGACCCAGTACTTC.

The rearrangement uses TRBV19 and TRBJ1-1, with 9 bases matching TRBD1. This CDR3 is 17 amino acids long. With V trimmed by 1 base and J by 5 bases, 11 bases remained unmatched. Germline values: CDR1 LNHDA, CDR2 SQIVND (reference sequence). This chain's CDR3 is CASSIGGTGKVGTEAFF. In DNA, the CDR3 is TGTGCCAGTAGTATAGGAGGGACAGGGAAGGTAGGGACTGAAGCTTTCTTT.

DNA of the CDR3: TGCGCCAGCAGCTTCCTAGCGCAAGAGACCCAGTACTTC. Translating it yields CASSFLAQETQYF. J is TRBJ2-5 and V is TRBV5-1, with TRBD2 as a possible D gene (6 bases). V shed 2 bases and J shed 2 bases, with 7 bases lying between them. Looked up from germline, CDR1 is SGHRS and CDR2 is YFSETQ. This CDR3 is 13 amino acids long.

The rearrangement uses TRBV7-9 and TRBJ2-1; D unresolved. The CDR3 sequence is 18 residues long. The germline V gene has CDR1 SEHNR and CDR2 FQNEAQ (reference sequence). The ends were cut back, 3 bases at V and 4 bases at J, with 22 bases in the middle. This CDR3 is CASSFQPPAALPYNEQFF. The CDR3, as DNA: TGTGCCAGCAGCTTTCAACCCCCCGCGGCACTACCATACAATGAGCAGTTCTTC.

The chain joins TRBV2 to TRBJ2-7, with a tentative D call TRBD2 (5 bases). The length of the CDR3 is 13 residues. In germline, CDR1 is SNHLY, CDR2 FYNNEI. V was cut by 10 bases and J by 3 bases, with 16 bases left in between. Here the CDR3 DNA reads TGTGCCACCCGGGATGGGGTGGGCTACGAGCAGTACTTC. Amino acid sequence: CATRDGVGYEQYF. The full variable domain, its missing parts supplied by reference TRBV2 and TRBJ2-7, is EPEVTQTPSHQVTQMGQEVILRCVPISNHLYFYWYRQILGQKVEFLVSFYNNEISEKSEIFDDQFSVERPDGSNFTLKIRSTKLEDSAMYFCATRDGVGYEQYFGPGTRLTVT.

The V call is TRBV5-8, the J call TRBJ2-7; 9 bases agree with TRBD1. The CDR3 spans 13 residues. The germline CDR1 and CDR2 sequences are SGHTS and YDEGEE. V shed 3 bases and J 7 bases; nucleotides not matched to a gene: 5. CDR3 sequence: CASSSGTGWEQYF. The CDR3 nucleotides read TGTGCCAGCAGCTCCGGGACAGGGTGGGAGCAGTACTTC.

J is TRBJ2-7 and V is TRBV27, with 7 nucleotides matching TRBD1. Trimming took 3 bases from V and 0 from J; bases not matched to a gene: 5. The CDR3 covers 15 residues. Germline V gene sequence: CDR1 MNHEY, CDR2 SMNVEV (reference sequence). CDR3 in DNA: TGTGCCAGCAGTTTTCGGGACAGTCTCTCCTACGAGCAGTACTTC. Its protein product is CASSFRDSLSYEQYF.

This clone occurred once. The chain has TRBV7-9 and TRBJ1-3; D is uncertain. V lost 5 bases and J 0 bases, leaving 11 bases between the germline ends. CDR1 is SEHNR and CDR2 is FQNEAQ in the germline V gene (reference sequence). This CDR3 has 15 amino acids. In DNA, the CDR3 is TGTGCCAGCAGCCCGTGGATGATCTCTGGAAACACCATATATTTT. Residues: CASSPWMISGNTIYF.

Here the CDR3 reads CASSLDRGTEAFF. The CDR3 coding sequence is TGTGCCAGCAGCTTAGACAGGGGCACTGAAGCTTTCTTT. The chain employs TRBV7-2 and TRBJ1-1, with 7 bases identical to TRBD1. The germline gives CDR1 SGHTA, CDR2 FQGNSA. The CDR3 spans 13 residues. J gave up 4 bases and V 1 base, and 0 bases lay outside the gene matches.